This T cell receptor beta chain was sequenced in a study of CD8 T cells in ankylosing spondylitis. Concerning this clonotype: Its antigen remains unknown.

CDR1 and CDR2 (germline): MNHEY, SMNVEV (reference sequence). The CDR3 runs 15 residues. Trimming at V came to 6 bases and at J to 4 bases, leaving 10 bases not matched to a gene. Using quantitative 5'-RACE with molecular barcodes, the authors made TCR beta libraries. Each CDR3 protein gets one entry after TCRdb re-called the 5' RACE reads with MiXCR. Seen here are about 420,000 distinct CDR3 sequences, around 24% observed once, and the top ten hold approximately 16%. Study conclusions and caveats: Characteristic, it appeared, of ankylosing spondylitis blood was a TCR beta motif of roughly 8 highly homologous variants. Earlier work had already found some motif variants in reactive arthritis synovial fluid and blood. Relatively scarce in peripheral blood, disease-linked clones were CD8+. As reported, disease-linked clones showed significant enrichment in matched ankylosing spondylitis synovial fluid.

This TCR was recovered from a male donor with ankylosing spondylitis. J is TRBJ2-7 and V is TRBV27; TRBD1 agrees at 9 bases. The specimen sequenced was blood, either unsorted or a sorted T cell fraction (not recorded which). CDR3: CASRPPGTGTYEQYF. DNA of the CDR3: TGTGCCAGCAGGCCGCCAGGGACAGGGACGTACGAGCAGTACTTC.